The rows below give T cell receptor beta chains drawn from one sample of a study of cytomegalovirus exposure and HLA in healthy donors. Generated by immunoSEQ multiplex PCR, the TCRdb table keeps only in-frame clones and is missing some. The sample contains about 130,000 clones, around 80% of which appear only once. The sequenced material came from PBMCs. Source of these receptors: a woman aged 55-70 years in good health and CMV-seropositive. The CDR3 runs from the conserved cysteine through the conserved F or W. The D gene is left open where the match is weak. Only part of the rows carry a size: once, few, many, or a class if the clone is expanded.

14	TRBV7-9	TRBD1	-	TRBJ2-7	TGTTCCAGCAGCCTCCGACAGGGCTCCTACGAGCAGTACTTC	CSSSLRQGSYEQYF
15	TRBV7-2	TRBD1	-	TRBJ2-1	TGTGCCAGCAGCTTCGGGACAGGAACCTACAATGAGCAGTTCTTC	CASSFGTGTYNEQFF
15	TRBV5-6	-	-	TRBJ1-1	TGTGCCGGCAGCTTTTCCGACTCGGTGAGGTTTGAAGCTTTCTTT	CAGSFSDSVRFEAFF
15	TRBV15	-	few	TRBJ1-2	TGTGCCACCAGCAGAGATGCAGGCTTAAACTATGGCTACACCTTC	CATSRDAGLNYGYTF
13	TRBV2	-	-	TRBJ2-1	TGTGCCAGCAGCCTGAGGAGTCTCAATGAGCAGTTCTTC	CASSLRSLNEQFF
15	TRBV7-2	-	few	TRBJ1-3	TGTGCCAGCAGCTCGACAAGAGCGGGAGGAAACACCATATATTTT	CASSSTRAGGNTIYF
15	TRBV5-1	TRBD1	-	TRBJ1-5	TGCGCCAGCAGCCCGGATGGACAGGGCGGGCAGCCCCAGCATTTT	CASSPDGQGGQPQHF
14	TRBV7-2	TRBD1	-	TRBJ2-5	TGTGCCAGCAGCTCGAGACAGGGGATGGAGACCCAGTACTTC	CASSSRQGMETQYF
16	TRBV4-2	TRBD2	-	TRBJ2-7	TGTGCCAGCAGCCAAGTTCGGGCGGGGGGGCCAAGGGAGCAGTACTTC	CASSQVRAGGPREQYF
16	TRBV19	TRBD1	-	TRBJ1-5	TGTGCCAGTAGTACCCGGACAGGGGTCGACAATCAGCCCCAGCATTTT	CASSTRTGVDNQPQHF
16	TRBV6-1	TRBD1	-	TRBJ1-2	TGTGCCAGCAGTGGCCGGGACAGAGAACTAAACTATGGCTACACCTTC	CASSGRDRELNYGYTF
15	TRBV7-9	-	-	TRBJ1-1	TGTGCCAGCAGCTTAGTGGCAGGCTGGGTTAGTGAAGCTTTCTTT	CASSLVAGWVSEAFF
17	TRBV5-8	TRBD2	-	TRBJ2-3	TGTGCCAGCAGCCTCACCGGGACTAGCTCCCCCGCAGATACGCAGTATTTT	CASSLTGTSSPADTQYF
18	TRBV5-1	TRBD2	-	TRBJ2-7	TGCGCCAGCAGCTTGGGAGCGGCCCTAGCGGGGGGGATCTACGAGCAGTACTTC	CASSLGAALAGGIYEQYF
15	TRBV11-2	-	-	TRBJ1-1	TGTGCCAGCAGCCCGGTAGGAGGGATGAACACTGAAGCTTTCTTT	CASSPVGGMNTEAFF
23	TRBV19	TRBD1	few	TRBJ1-4	TGTGCCAGTAGGATCTTGGACAGGGCCTACCGATCTGCCCTCCTTCCAACTAATGAAAAACTGTTTTTT	CASRILDRAYRSALLPTNEKLFF
15	TRBV7-2	TRBD1	-	TRBJ2-3	TGTGCCAGCAGCTCCTCACTCACAGGGGCAGATACGCAGTATTTT	CASSSSLTGADTQYF
16	TRBV6-1	TRBD1	-	TRBJ1-5	TGTGCCAGCAGTGAAATGGGAGGACAGGGGGACCAGCCCCAGCATTTT	CASSEMGGQGDQPQHF
15	TRBV5-1	-	few	TRBJ2-4	TGCGCCAGCAGACAACAACCTAGTTCCAAAAACATTCAGTACTTC	CASRQQPSSKNIQYF
13	TRBV10-3	-	-	TRBJ1-5	TGTGCCATCAGCGACAGCTACGGAGAGCCCCAGCATTTT	CAISDSYGEPQHF
16	TRBV7-3	TRBD2	once	TRBJ2-3	TGTGCCAGCAGCCACGGCGGGGGGCCTCGCACAGATACGCAGTATTTT	CASSHGGGPRTDTQYF
14	TRBV29-1	-	-	TRBJ1-4	TGCAGCGTTGTACAGCGGGGGGCTAATGAAAAACTGTTTTTT	CSVVQRGANEKLFF
16	TRBV19	TRBD1	-	TRBJ1-5	TGTGCCAGTAGTCTAAGGACAGGACGCGGCAATCAGCCCCAGCATTTT	CASSLRTGRGNQPQHF
15	TRBV13	TRBD2	-	TRBJ2-5	TGTGCCAGCAGCTTAACGGGAGGGTGGCAAGAGACCCAGTACTTC	CASSLTGGWQETQYF
14	TRBV11-2	-	-	TRBJ2-5	TGTGCCAGCAGCTTAACAGATGATGGGGAGACCCAGTACTTC	CASSLTDDGETQYF
17	TRBV7-8	-	-	TRBJ1-5	TGTGCCAGCAGCCCGGCCCGTTTGGGGGGGCGAGGTCAGCCCCAGCATTTT	CASSPARLGGRGQPQHF
15	TRBV18	TRBD1	-	TRBJ1-1	TGTGCCAGCTCACCCATAACAGGGGGGGAAACTGAAGCTTTCTTT	CASSPITGGETEAFF
14	TRBV9	-	-	TRBJ1-1	TGTGCCAGCAGCGCCGCAGGGCTAAACACTGAAGCTTTCTTT	CASSAAGLNTEAFF
13	TRBV7-8	TRBD1	-	TRBJ2-5	TGTGCCAGCAGCAAGGGACAGCAAGAGACCCAGTACTTC	CASSKGQQETQYF
14	TRBV7-9	-	-	TRBJ2-7	TGTGCCAGCAGCCTAGATAGGACTCTCAGTGAGCAGTACTTC	CASSLDRTLSEQYF
16	TRBV6-5	-	-	TRBJ2-7	TGTGCCAGCAGCTACCGGCGCTCCCTGCAGGGCTACGAGCAGTACTTC	CASSYRRSLQGYEQYF
15	TRBV7-2	-	-	TRBJ1-2	TGTGCCAGCAGCTCCGGTAGGGGGAAGAACTATGGCTACACCTTC	CASSSGRGKNYGYTF
13	TRBV7-2	TRBD2	-	TRBJ2-1	TGTGCCAGCAGCTTGTGGGAGGGTGGTGAGCAGTTCTTC	CASSLWEGGEQFF
14	TRBV7-9	-	-	TRBJ2-3	TGTGCCAGCAGCCAGCAACGAGGGTCACTTACGCAGTATTTT	CASSQQRGSLTQYF
15	TRBV7-3	TRBD1	-	TRBJ1-2	TGTGCCAGCAGCCCCGAACCGGGACAGAATTATGGCTACACCTTC	CASSPEPGQNYGYTF
15	TRBV19	TRBD2	-	TRBJ2-2	TGTGCCAGTAGAGTACTAGCGGGAACAACCGGGGAGCTGTTTTTT	CASRVLAGTTGELFF
15	TRBV4-2	-	-	TRBJ1-6	TGTGCCAGCAGCCAAGACCGAAGAGGGAATTCACCCCTCCACTTT	CASSQDRRGNSPLHF
15	TRBV7-9	-	-	TRBJ1-2	TGTGCCAGCAGCTTACGGAGTGGTGCTGCCGGTGGCTACACCTTC	CASSLRSGAAGGYTF
15	TRBV27	TRBD1	few	TRBJ1-1	TGTGCCAGCAGTGCAGCCGGGACAGGTAACACTGAAGCTTTCTTT	CASSAAGTGNTEAFF
14	TRBV6-1	-	-	TRBJ1-5	TGTGCCAGCAGTGAAGCGGACAGAAATCAGCCCCAGCATTTT	CASSEADRNQPQHF
16	TRBV7-2	TRBD1	-	TRBJ1-2	TGTGCCAGCAGCCAAGGACAGGGCACTTTAAAGTATGGCTACACCTTC	CASSQGQGTLKYGYTF
14	TRBV7-2	-	-	TRBJ2-7	TGTGCCAGCAGCTTGCAAAGGAGCTCCTACGAGCAGTACTTC	CASSLQRSSYEQYF
14	TRBV5-6	-	-	TRBJ2-7	TGTGCCAGCAGCTTGGTCGACAGAACCTACGAGCAGTACTTC	CASSLVDRTYEQYF
13	TRBV5-1	-	-	TRBJ1-2	TGCGCCAGCAGCCCCGGGGCTAACTATGGCTACACCTTC	CASSPGANYGYTF
16	TRBV7-2	TRBD1	-	TRBJ2-1	TGTGCCAGCAGCAGAAGAGGGGGCGGCTCCTACAATGAGCAGTTCTTC	CASSRRGGGSYNEQFF
16	TRBV7-2	TRBD2	-	TRBJ2-3	TGTGCCAGCAGCCCTCGGACTAGCGGGGGGGGAGGTACGCAGTATTTT	CASSPRTSGGGGTQYF
15	TRBV2	-	-	TRBJ2-3	TGTGCCAGCAGTGACAGAGGATCTAGCACAGATACGCAGTATTTT	CASSDRGSSTDTQYF
13	TRBV29-1	TRBD1	-	TRBJ1-2	TGCAGCGTTGCGGGACAGGGGCTCTATGGCTACACCTTC	CSVAGQGLYGYTF
15	TRBV5-1	TRBD1	-	TRBJ2-7	TGCGCCAGCAGCTGGGGGGACAGGAAGACCTACGAGCAGTACTTC	CASSWGDRKTYEQYF
15	TRBV9	TRBD1	-	TRBJ1-1	TGTGCCAGCAGCCCCGTCCCAGGGGGCAACACTGAAGCTTTCTTT	CASSPVPGGNTEAFF
12	TRBV2	-	-	TRBJ1-1	TGTGCCAGCAGTTCCCGGACAGCTGAAGCTTTCTTT	CASSSRTAEAFF
14	TRBV28	-	-	TRBJ1-1	TGTGCCAGCAGTTTGGGGGCGCGGAACACTGAAGCTTTCTTT	CASSLGARNTEAFF
13	TRBV2	-	few	TRBJ2-2	TGTGCCAGCAGCTGGGCCAACACCGGGGAGCTGTTTTTT	CASSWANTGELFF
16	TRBV14	-	-	TRBJ2-2	TGTGCCAGCAGCCAAGATAGGGGGTCCAGCACCGGGGAGCTGTTTTTT	CASSQDRGSSTGELFF
13	TRBV5-8	-	-	TRBJ2-3	TGTGCCAGCAGCAACCGACTAGCAGATACGCAGTATTTT	CASSNRLADTQYF
16	TRBV19	-	-	TRBJ2-5	TGTGCCAGTAGTATCCAACTGACACTGGGGGGAGAGACCCAGTACTTC	CASSIQLTLGGETQYF
19	TRBV7-3	-	-	TRBJ2-1	TGTGCCAGCAGCTTAACCGGGTTGGATGATGGGCAGGGTACGAATGAGCAGTTCTTC	CASSLTGLDDGQGTNEQFF
18	TRBV4-1	TRBD1	-	TRBJ1-5	TGCGCCAGCAGCCAAGAAATTAGGGGCCAGGGGGCCTTTCAGCCCCAGCATTTT	CASSQEIRGQGAFQPQHF